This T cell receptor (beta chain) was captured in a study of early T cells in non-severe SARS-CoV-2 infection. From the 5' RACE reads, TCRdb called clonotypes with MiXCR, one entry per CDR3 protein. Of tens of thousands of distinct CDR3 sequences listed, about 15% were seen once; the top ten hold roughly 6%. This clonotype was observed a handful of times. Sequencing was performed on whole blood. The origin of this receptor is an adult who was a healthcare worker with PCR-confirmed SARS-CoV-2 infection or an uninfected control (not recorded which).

The CDR3 region has the DNA TGTGCCAGCTCACCGGGCAGGGAGCGGAATTCACCCCTCCACTTT. Translation: CASSPGRERNSPLHF. J is TRBJ1-6 and V is TRBV18; possible D gene TRBD1, 5 bases. Deletions cut 3 bases from V and 7 bases from J, with 13 bases between. This CDR3 spans 15 amino acids. Germline CDR1 KGHSH, CDR2 LQKENI.